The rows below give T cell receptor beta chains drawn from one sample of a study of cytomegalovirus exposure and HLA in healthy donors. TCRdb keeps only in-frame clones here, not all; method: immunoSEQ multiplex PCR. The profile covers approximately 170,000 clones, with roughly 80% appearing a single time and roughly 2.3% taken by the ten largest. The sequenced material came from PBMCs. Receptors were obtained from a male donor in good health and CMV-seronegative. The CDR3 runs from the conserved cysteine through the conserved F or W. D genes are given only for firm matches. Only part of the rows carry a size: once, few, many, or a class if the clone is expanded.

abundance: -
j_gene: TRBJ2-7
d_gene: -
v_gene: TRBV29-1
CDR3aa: CSGGDLEDEQYF
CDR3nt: TGCAGCGGGGGGGATCTTGAGGACGAGCAGTACTTC

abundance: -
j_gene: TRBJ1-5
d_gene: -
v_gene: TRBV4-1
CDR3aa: CASSQVGAGQPQHF
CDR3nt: TGCGCCAGCAGCCAAGTGGGGGCTGGCCAGCCCCAGCATTTT

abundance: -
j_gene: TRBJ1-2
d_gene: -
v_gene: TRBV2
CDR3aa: CASSEARQGNNYGYTF
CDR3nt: TGTGCCAGCAGTGAAGCGAGGCAGGGGAATAACTATGGCTACACCTTC

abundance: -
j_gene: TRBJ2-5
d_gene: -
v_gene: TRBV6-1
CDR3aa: CASSELGGGRGTQYF
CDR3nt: TGTGCCAGCAGTGAACTAGGTGGAGGGCGAGGGACCCAGTACTTC

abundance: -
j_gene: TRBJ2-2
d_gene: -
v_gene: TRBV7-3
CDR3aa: CASSLSNTGELFF
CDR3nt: TGTGCCAGCAGCCTCTCCAACACCGGGGAGCTGTTTTTT

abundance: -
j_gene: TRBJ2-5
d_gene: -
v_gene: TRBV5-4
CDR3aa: CASKTGGRQETQYF
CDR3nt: TGTGCCAGCAAGACTGGTGGTCGCCAAGAGACCCAGTACTTC

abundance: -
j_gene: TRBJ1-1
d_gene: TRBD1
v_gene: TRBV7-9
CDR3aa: CASSLDRGSITEAFF
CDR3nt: TGTGCCAGCAGCCTTGACAGGGGGTCGATCACTGAAGCTTTCTTT

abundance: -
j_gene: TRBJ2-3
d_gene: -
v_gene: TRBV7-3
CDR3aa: CASSLTRDSTDTQYF
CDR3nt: TGTGCCAGCAGCTTAACGCGGGACAGCACAGATACGCAGTATTTT

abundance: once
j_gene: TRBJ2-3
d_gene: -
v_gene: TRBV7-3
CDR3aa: CASSFGGPTDTQYF
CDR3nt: TGTGCCAGCAGCTTCGGGGGGCCCACAGATACGCAGTATTTT

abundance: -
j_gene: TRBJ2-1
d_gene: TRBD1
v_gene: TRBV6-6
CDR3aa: CASSYDRGYNEQFF
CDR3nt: TGTGCCAGCAGTTATGACAGGGGCTACAATGAGCAGTTCTTC

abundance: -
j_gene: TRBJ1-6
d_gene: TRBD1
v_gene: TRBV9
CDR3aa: CASSEGTGSSYNSPLHF
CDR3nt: TGTGCCAGCAGCGAGGGGACAGGGAGCTCCTATAATTCACCCCTCCACTTT

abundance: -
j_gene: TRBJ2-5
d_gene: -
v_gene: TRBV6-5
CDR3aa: CASREDPWTQYF
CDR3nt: TGTGCCAGCAGGGAGGACCCCTGGACCCAGTACTTC

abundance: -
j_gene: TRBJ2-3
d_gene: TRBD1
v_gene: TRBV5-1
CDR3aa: CASSSTGASQDTQYF
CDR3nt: TGCGCCAGCAGCTCGACAGGGGCGTCTCAAGATACGCAGTATTTT

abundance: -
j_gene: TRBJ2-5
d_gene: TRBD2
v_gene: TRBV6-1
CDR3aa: CASSREVRETQYF
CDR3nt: TGTGCCAGCAGTCGGGAGGTAAGGGAGACCCAGTACTTC

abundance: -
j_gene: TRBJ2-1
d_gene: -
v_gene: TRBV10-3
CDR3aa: CAIGRGLAGSYNERFF
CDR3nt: TGTGCCATCGGGCGCGGTCTAGCCGGCTCCTACAATGAGCGGTTCTTC

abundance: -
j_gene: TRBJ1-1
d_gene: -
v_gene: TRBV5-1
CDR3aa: CASSFEGATEAFF
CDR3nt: TGCGCCAGCAGCTTTGAAGGGGCGACTGAAGCTTTCTTT

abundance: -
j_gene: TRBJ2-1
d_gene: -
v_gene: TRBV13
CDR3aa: CASSLAGKYNEQFF
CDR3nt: TGTGCCAGCAGCTTAGCTGGCAAATACAATGAGCAGTTCTTC

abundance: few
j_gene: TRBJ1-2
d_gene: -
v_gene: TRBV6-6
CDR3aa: CASSTSDSIYGYTF
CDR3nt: -

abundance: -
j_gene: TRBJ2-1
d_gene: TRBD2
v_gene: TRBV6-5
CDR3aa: CASSYSSSGSRDEQFF
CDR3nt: TGTGCCAGCAGTTACTCATCTAGCGGGAGTAGGGATGAGCAGTTCTTC

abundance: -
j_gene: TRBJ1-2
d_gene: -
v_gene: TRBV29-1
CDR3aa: CSVGMINSPNYGYTF
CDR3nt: TGCAGCGTTGGTATGATCAACAGTCCTAACTATGGCTACACCTTC

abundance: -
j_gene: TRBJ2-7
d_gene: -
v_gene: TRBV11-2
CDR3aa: CASSPQGIYEQYF
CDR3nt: TGTGCCAGCAGCCCCCAGGGGATCTACGAGCAGTACTTC

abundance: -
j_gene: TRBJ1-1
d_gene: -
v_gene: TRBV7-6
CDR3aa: CASSLGLENTEAFF
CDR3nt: TGTGCCAGCAGCTTGGGACTCGAAAACACTGAAGCTTTCTTT

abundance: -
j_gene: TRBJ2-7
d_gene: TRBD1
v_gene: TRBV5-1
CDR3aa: CASSLGGGTGGREQYF
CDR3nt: TGCGCCAGCAGCTTGGGTGGGGGGACAGGGGGCCGCGAGCAGTACTTC

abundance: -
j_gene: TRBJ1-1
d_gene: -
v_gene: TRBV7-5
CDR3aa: CARSHHRGPNTEAFF
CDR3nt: TGTGCCAGAAGCCACCACAGGGGGCCGAACACTGAAGCTTTCTTT

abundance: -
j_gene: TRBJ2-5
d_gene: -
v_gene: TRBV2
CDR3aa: CASTGGREETQYF
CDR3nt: TGTGCCAGCACTGGTGGCAGGGAAGAGACCCAGTACTTC

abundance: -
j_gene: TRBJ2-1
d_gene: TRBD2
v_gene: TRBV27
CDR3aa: CASSSPGFSGGPNEQFF
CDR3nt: TGTGCCAGCAGTTCCCCCGGTTTTAGCGGGGGGCCCAATGAGCAGTTCTTC

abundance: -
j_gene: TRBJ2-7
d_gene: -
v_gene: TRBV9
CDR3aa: CASSVVTYEQYF
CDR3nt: TGTGCCAGCAGCGTAGTAACCTACGAGCAGTACTTC

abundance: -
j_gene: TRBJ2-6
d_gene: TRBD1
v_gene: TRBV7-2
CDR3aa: CASSLTGASSGANVLTF
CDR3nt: TGTGCCAGCAGCTTGACAGGGGCCAGCTCTGGGGCCAACGTCCTGACTTTC

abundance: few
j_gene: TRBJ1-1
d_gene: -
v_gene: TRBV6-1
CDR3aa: CASSESGRTNTEAFF
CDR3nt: TGTGCCAGCAGTGAATCTGGCCGAACGAACACTGAAGCTTTCTTT

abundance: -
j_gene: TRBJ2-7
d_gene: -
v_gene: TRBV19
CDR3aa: CASRSSGLSYEQYF
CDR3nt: TGTGCCAGTAGATCGTCGGGACTCTCCTACGAGCAGTACTTC